This TCR beta chain comes out of a study of shared clonotypes between healthy human individuals (dated by TCRdb to about 2020). Some background on the complete study: The cohort included a few men and two women between 18 and 49 years of age. To estimate repertoire size and how much clonotype sharing occurs between individuals, the study deeply sequenced the blood TCR repertoires of roughly 5 healthy adults. Libraries were prepared and TCR repertoires were sequenced by different laboratories using diverse techniques, in order to increase sequencing depth and limit assay-specific biases. For each donor, three plates each were used for CD4 naive and CD4 memory, two plates were used for CD8 naive, and one plate was used for CD8 memory. Between about 0.8 and 8.9 billion PBMCs per donor were obtained by leukapheresis. Overall results and qualifications from the work: Based on pairwise subsampling, the degree of clonotype sharing among donors was expected to be affected by sequencing depth. Estimated clonotype richness was generally larger for naive than for memory subsets. Sampling was restricted to blood, and TCR repertoires in tissues likely differ from the TCR repertoires found in blood. Even with the large sequencing depth, rarefaction of the sorted-subset datasets indicated that sequencing was incomplete. The genetic and exposure-history diversity represented was limited by the small number of donors. Across a handful of donors, around 5.4% of naive CD4, approximately 4% of naive CD8, 2% to 2.5% of memory CD4, and under 0.45% of memory CD8 clonotypes were shared. Compared with non-shared clonotypes, clonotypes shared by all four sorted-subset donors had higher generation probabilities.

Turning to this clone: No antigen is known for it. The germline gene is not matched at one end of the junction; a read error may be the cause.

TCR CDR3 regions were amplified from genomic DNA by multiplex PCR using the deep immunoSEQ assay. For each cell subset, the extracted genomic DNA was distributed evenly across all wells of several immunoSEQ 96-well plates, and each plate served as one replicate. For sorted subsets, each replicate PCR was loaded with roughly 190 ng genomic DNA, equivalent to 30,000 or so T cell genomes. The purified libraries were quantified using a Qubit 3.0 fluorometer, sized with a Bioanalyzer 2100, and then quantified again using the KAPA Library Quantification kit. Every immunoSEQ 96-well plate was sequenced on a separate single-read 150-cycle Illumina NextSeq 550 flow cell. The authors' pipeline ran thus. Because the immunoSEQ output included only junctional sequences and no quality scores, the filtering could not be the same as the filtering used for full-length reads. Sequences were annotated with PyIR, a Python wrapper for IgBLAST v1.9, and V/J genes and CDR3 were assigned using IMGT germline references. Reads were filtered out if the reads had weak V/J assignments (E-value above 1e-6), no CDR3, stop codons, out-of-frame junctions, or ambiguous translated residues. V3J clonotypes were defined by identical inferred V gene, J gene, and CDR3 amino acid sequence. Percentage overlap between repertoires was computed as shared unique clonotypes divided by the size of the smaller repertoire. Three approaches were used to assess repertoire richness: RTK rarefaction, the Chao1 estimator, and Recon v2.1 estimates of unobserved clonotypes. Generation probabilities for all TCRbeta clonotypes obtained by the gDNA method from a handful of donors were computed using OLGA. The table was pulled from immuneACCESS by TCRdb, which kept in-frame rearrangements only. Such tables lose some clones; where checked, under half of the loss comes from unresolved V genes, and the rest has no known cause. V and J calls and clone size follow that table, whereas D and trimming were derived from the DNA. In this sample the table shows 2 million to 2.5 million clones, around 95% of which occur a single time. The top ten clones comprise about 0.13% of the sample.

The germline V gene gives CDR1 as SGHVS and CDR2 as FQNEAQ. The CDR3 holds 11 amino acids from the cysteine to the phenylalanine. The only DNA kept is the CDR3, 33 bases in frame from the first base. Donors were healthy HIV-negative adults with no recently reported acute infections or vaccinations. Only Caucasian adults living in Nashville, Tennessee, USA were represented among the donors. Magnetic negative selection was used to enrich CD4+ T cells, after which naive cells were positively selected on CD45RA and the negative fraction became the memory subset. Blood was obtained by leukapheresis, after which PBMCs were separated by Ficoll-Histopaque density gradient centrifugation and cryopreserved in liquid nitrogen vapor phase. Analytical flow cytometry was used to check the purity and quantity of every magnetically sorted T cell population. Genomic DNA was isolated from every sorted fraction and measured by UV absorbance on a Nanodrop 2000c.

This receptor was identified in a man aged 18 to 30 in good health. Here the chain combines TRBV7-8 and TRBJ2-7, with TRBD1 matching 7 junction bases. Sequencing was performed on naive CD4+ T cells sorted from blood. Sample cell subset or site, as interpreted from the label and publication: CD45RA+ positively selected. The bases are TGTGCCAGCAGCAACGACAGGGACAGACACTTC. Its product reads: CASSNDRDRHF.